The rows below give T cell receptor beta chains drawn from one sample of a study of shared clonotypes between healthy human individuals. Method: immunoSEQ multiplex PCR; TCRdb's copy keeps in-frame clones and lacks some. The table has more than 1.2 million clones, just under 99% seen once. The specimen was naive CD4+ T cells sorted from blood. The receptors stem from a young man in good health. Both conserved end residues are part of each CDR3. A D gene is named only where the DNA matches it firmly. Rows give clone size only sometimes, using once, few, many, or a class for an expanded clone.

NA TRBJ2-7 TRBV7-9 TRBD1 TGTGCCAGCAGCTCCCCCCGGGGGACAGGGTTCTCGGGAAACTACGAGCAGTACTTC CASSSPRGTGFSGNYEQYF
NA TRBJ2-2 TRBV4-2 NA TGTGCCAGCAGCCAGGGACCAACCAACACCGGGGAGCTGTTTTTT CASSQGPTNTGELFF
NA TRBJ2-7 TRBV7-2 NA TGTGCCAGCAGCTTAGCGAGAATAGACTACGAGCAGTACTTC CASSLARIDYEQYF
once TRBJ2-1 TRBV27 NA TGTGCCAGCAGTTTGTCGGGTAGCTCCTACAATGAGCAGTTCTTC CASSLSGSSYNEQFF
NA TRBJ2-7 TRBV28 TRBD2 TGTGCCAGCACCCGCGGGGGGCAACTCTCCTACGAGCAGTACTTC CASTRGGQLSYEQYF
NA TRBJ2-7 TRBV7-8 NA TGTGCCAGCAGCCTCACCTACGAGCAGTACTTC CASSLTYEQYF
NA TRBJ1-4 TRBV10-3 NA TGTGCCATCAGTGATAGCAGCGGTAGTGAAAAACTGTTTTTT CAISDSSGSEKLFF
NA TRBJ2-3 TRBV5-4 NA TGTGCCAGCAGCTTGGTCGGGCGGGCCACAGATACGCAGTATTTT CASSLVGRATDTQYF
NA TRBJ2-7 TRBV6-4 TRBD1 TGTGCCAGCAGTGCATCCGACAGGGAGTCCTACGAGCAGTACTTC CASSASDRESYEQYF
NA TRBJ2-7 TRBV20-1 NA TGCAGTGCTCCGAGACAGTACGAGCAGTACTTC CSAPRQYEQYF
NA TRBJ1-1 TRBV9 NA TGTGCCAGCAGCACCCGGATGACGCAGGGAACAAGGAACACTGAAGCTTTCTTT CASSTRMTQGTRNTEAFF
NA TRBJ1-5 TRBV9 NA TGTGCCAGCAGCGAACGAAGGATTAGCAATCAGCCCCAGCATTTT CASSERRISNQPQHF
NA TRBJ1-4 TRBV9 NA TGTGCCAGCAGCGCTCAACAGGGTTCTAATGAAAAACTGTTTTTT CASSAQQGSNEKLFF
NA TRBJ2-2 TRBV7-3 NA TGTGCCAGCAGCCTCTCTACGGTTCGGGCTGGGGAGCTGTTTTTT CASSLSTVRAGELFF
NA TRBJ2-7 TRBV7-8 NA TGTGCCAGCAGCCCACGGGGGTCCTACGAGCAGTACTTC CASSPRGSYEQYF
NA TRBJ2-1 TRBV5-4 NA TGTGCCAGCAGCTTGGATCGGGGGATCTCCTACAATGAGCAGTTCTTC CASSLDRGISYNEQFF
NA TRBJ2-5 TRBV9 NA TGTGCCAGCAGCCTCCTGGGGGACTACCAAGAGACCCAGTACTTC CASSLLGDYQETQYF
NA TRBJ2-1 TRBV5-5 TRBD1 TGTGCCAGCAGCTCCCGGTCCGGGACAGGCTACAATGAGCAGTTCTTC CASSSRSGTGYNEQFF
NA TRBJ1-1 TRBV11-3 NA TGTGCCAGCAGCCATCGGCGGACAGCTGAAGCTTTCTTT CASSHRRTAEAFF
NA TRBJ1-2 TRBV2 TRBD1 TGTGCCAGCCGGGACAGCCCTTATGGCTACACCTTC CASRDSPYGYTF
NA TRBJ2-1 TRBV5-6 TRBD2 TGTGCCAGCAGCCCGGGACTAGCGGGAGTCATTTACAATGAGCAGTTCTTC CASSPGLAGVIYNEQFF
NA TRBJ2-7 TRBV7-2 TRBD2 TGTGCCAGCAGCTTACGTCTAGCGGCTCCCGAGCAGTACTTC CASSLRLAAPEQYF
once TRBJ2-5 TRBV27 NA TGTGCCAGTTGGGGGCCCCAAGAGACCCAGTACTTC CASWGPQETQYF
NA TRBJ1-5 TRBV27 NA TGTGCCAGCAGTTACAGGGACAATCAGCCCCAGCATTTT CASSYRDNQPQHF
NA TRBJ2-2 TRBV5-4 TRBD2 TGTGCCAGCAGCTTGCTAGCGGGATACACCGGGGAGCTGTTTTTT CASSLLAGYTGELFF
NA TRBJ2-7 TRBV5-1 TRBD2 TGCGCCAGCAGCTCCACCGGGACTAGCGTTGGCGAGCAGTACTTC CASSSTGTSVGEQYF
NA TRBJ2-1 TRBV6-4 NA TGTGCCAGCAGTGACTCATTCCTTGGGAATGAGCAGTTCTTC CASSDSFLGNEQFF
NA TRBJ1-5 TRBV7-2 NA TGTGCCAGCAGCCCCGGGGGGGGTAACAATCAGCCCCAGCATTTT CASSPGGGNNQPQHF
NA TRBJ2-2 TRBV9 TRBD1 TGTGCCAGCAGCGCGGGACAGGCCTACGGGGAGCTGTTTTTT CASSAGQAYGELFF
NA TRBJ2-1 TRBV9 NA TGTGCCAGCAGCCCTCAGAGGATGGGGGGCCGTGAGCAGTTCTTC CASSPQRMGGREQFF
NA TRBJ1-5 TRBV11-2 TRBD1 TGTGCCAGCAGCTTGCTGGGACAGGGGACCCATAGCAATCAGCCCCAGCATTTT CASSLLGQGTHSNQPQHF
NA TRBJ2-7 TRBV29-1 TRBD2 TGCAGCGCGCGACTAGCGGGATTATACGAGCAGTACTTC CSARLAGLYEQYF
NA TRBJ2-7 TRBV5-6 NA TGTGCCAGCAGCCAGGGGCGGACGAGCTACGAGCAGTACTTC CASSQGRTSYEQYF
NA TRBJ1-5 TRBV30 NA TGTGCCTGGAGTGCAGGGTTAGGTCAGCCCCAGCATTTT CAWSAGLGQPQHF
once TRBJ2-1 TRBV29-1 TRBD2 TGCAGCGTCGGACCTAGCGGGAGGTTTAATGAGCAGTTCTTC CSVGPSGRFNEQFF
NA TRBJ2-2 TRBV9 NA TGTGCCAGCAGCGTAGAAGGGACAAGGAACACCGGGGAGCTGTTTTTT CASSVEGTRNTGELFF